The present entry profiles one TCR beta chain with its context. The antigen remains undetermined. This CDR3 is built from 14 residues. Between the trimmed V and J ends, which lost 1 base and 2 bases, there was a span of 8 bases. Germline V gene sequence: CDR1 SGHVS, CDR2 FQNEAQ. This sample is part of a study of T cell responses to AZD1222 COVID-19 vaccine. Study-level background: Pooling covered second doses at about 4 or about 12 weeks.

General study findings and limits: Baseline serostatus was positive in only a handful of AZD1222 recipients. Donor demographics were predominantly white British with a female majority; clonal diversity may be underestimated.

The table came from immunoSEQ multiplex PCR; TCRdb's copy has only in-frame clones and leaves some out. In the table there are fewer than 130,000 clones, just under 95% of which are singletons. The sequence derives from an adult in good health. The specimen comprised peripheral blood, sampled on day 0 of AZD1222 vaccination. J is TRBJ2-5 and V is TRBV7-8; tentatively, D is TRBD2 (5 bases). CDR3 DNA: TGTGCCAGCAGCTTAGGAGGGTTGCAAGAGACCCAGTACTTC. Protein: CASSLGGLQETQYF.